This is a list of T cell receptor beta chains from one sample in a study of response to subunit inactivated influenza vaccine. Each CDR3 protein is one row after TCRdb ran MiXCR on the RT-PCR reads. The sample lists roughly 290,000 distinct CDR3 sequences, just over 20% occurring once. The sequences come from PBMCs from blood, collected 21 months after vaccination. The receptors stem from a man between 50 and 75 years old who received an inactivated influenza vaccine. The CDR3 runs from the conserved cysteine through the conserved F or W.

V	J	CDR3
TRBV10-3	TRBJ1-5	CAISPDRLYSNQPQHF
TRBV5-1	TRBJ2-5	CASSLTITEETQYF
TRBV20-1	TRBJ2-2	CSASPIGGRVTGELFF
TRBV29-1	TRBJ2-1	CSVRQGLSFEQFF
TRBV12-3/TRBV12-4	TRBJ2-1	CASSTSWGGNEQFF
TRBV4-2	TRBJ2-2	CASSQDALWRGELFF
TRBV2	TRBJ1-2	CASSEEGFYGYTF
TRBV7-2	TRBJ2-3	CASSLTGQGEYF
TRBV28	TRBJ1-2	CASSPGEGYGYTF
TRBV20-1	TRBJ1-2	CSASEQGLSGYTF
TRBV11-2	TRBJ2-7	CASSADIFYEQYF
TRBV6-1	TRBJ2-3	CASSGTGSTDTQYF
TRBV18	TRBJ2-4	CASSPQGPVGDIQYF
TRBV28	TRBJ1-4	CASSLTDATNEKLFF
TRBV12-3/TRBV12-4	TRBJ1-2	CASRPLGSGYTF
TRBV6-1	TRBJ1-2	CASSRQGAVDGYTF
TRBV5-4	TRBJ1-1	CASSFWTGNTEAFF
TRBV3-1	TRBJ1-6	CASSQATGYWDSPLHF
TRBV4-1	TRBJ2-5	CASSQDGTVKETQYF
TRBV28	TRBJ1-5	CASITGARGKPQHF
TRBV2	TRBJ2-1	CASRQGEQFF
TRBV4-2	TRBJ2-5	CASSPGSGHLDQETQYF